The present T cell receptor beta chain was sequenced within a study of T cells in Graves' hyperthyroidism and ophthalmopathy. From RNA transcripts, TCR beta CDR3 regions were amplified. The HTBI primer set drove a first-round RT-PCR of the TCR CDR3. TCRdb recomputed calls from the multiplex PCR reads with MiXCR, one row per CDR3 protein. The sample consists of some 200,000 distinct CDR3 sequences, roughly 18% of them appearing once. Disease duration under 2 months; hyperthyroidism patients were aged 18 to 65. Study results and limitations: By a 13 V-J model, ophthalmopathy was set apart from stable hyperthyroidism. The majority of expanded thyroid clonotypes above 0.001 also appeared in blood. The model made its ophthalmopathy prediction, and onset followed a median approximately 6 months later.

A note on this clonotype: What it recognizes is unknown.

The CDR3 is 13 residues long. Germline V CDR1 and CDR2: DFQATT, SNEGSKA (reference sequence). V was cut by 4 bases and J by 0 bases, with 7 bases left in between. The clonotype was recovered from a man aged 50 to 59 with Graves' hyperthyroidism. The material sequenced was blood. The chain recombines TRBV20-1 with TRBJ2-4; the D is unclear. This chain's CDR3 is CSAKQLAKNIQYF. In nucleotides, the CDR3 is TGCAGTGCTAAACAGCTAGCCAAAAACATTCAGTACTTC.